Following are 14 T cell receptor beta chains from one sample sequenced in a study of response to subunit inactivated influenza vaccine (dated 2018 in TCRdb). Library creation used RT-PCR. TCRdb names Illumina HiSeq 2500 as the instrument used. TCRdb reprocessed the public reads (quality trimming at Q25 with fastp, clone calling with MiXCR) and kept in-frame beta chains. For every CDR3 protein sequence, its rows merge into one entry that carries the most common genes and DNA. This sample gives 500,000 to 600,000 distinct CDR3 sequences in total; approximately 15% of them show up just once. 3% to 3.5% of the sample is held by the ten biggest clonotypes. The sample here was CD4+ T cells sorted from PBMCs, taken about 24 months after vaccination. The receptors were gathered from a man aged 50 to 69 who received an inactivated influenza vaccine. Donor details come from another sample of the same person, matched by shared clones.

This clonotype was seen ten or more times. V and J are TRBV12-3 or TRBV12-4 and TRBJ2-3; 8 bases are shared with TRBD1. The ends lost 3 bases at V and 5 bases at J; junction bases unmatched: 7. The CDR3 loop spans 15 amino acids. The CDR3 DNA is TGTGCCAGCAGTTTGGGTCAGGGGGCTCAAGATACGCAGTATTTT. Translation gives CASSLGQGAQDTQYF.

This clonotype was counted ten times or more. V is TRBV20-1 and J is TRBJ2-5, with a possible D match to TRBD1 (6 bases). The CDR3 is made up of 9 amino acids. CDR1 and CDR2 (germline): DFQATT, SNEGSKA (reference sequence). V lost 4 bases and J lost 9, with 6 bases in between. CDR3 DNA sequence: TGCAGTGCTAAGGGGGCCCAGTACTTC. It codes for CSAKGAQYF.

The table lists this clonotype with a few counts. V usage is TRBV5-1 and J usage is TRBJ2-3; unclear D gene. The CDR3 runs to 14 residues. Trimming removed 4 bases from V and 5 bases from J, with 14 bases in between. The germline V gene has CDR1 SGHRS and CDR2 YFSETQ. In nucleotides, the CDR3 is TGCGCCAGCAGCCCCGCCGCCGGCGGAGATACGCAGTATTTT. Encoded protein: CASSPAAGGDTQYF.

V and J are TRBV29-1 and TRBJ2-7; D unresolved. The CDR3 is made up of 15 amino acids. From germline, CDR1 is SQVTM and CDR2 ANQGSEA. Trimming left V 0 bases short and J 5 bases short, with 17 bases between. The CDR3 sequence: CSVEDVAAHGNEQYF. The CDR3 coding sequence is TGCAGCGTTGAAGATGTGGCGGCCCATGGAAACGAGCAGTACTTC.

As DNA, the CDR3 is TGTGCCAGCAGCTTGGGACAGGGGGCGAATGGCTACACCTTC. This translates into CASSLGQGANGYTF. The J gene is TRBJ1-2, the V gene TRBV13; 12 bases map to TRBD1. CDR3 length: 14 amino acids. Trimming cost V 3 bases and J 6 bases; bases outside gene matches: 2. Per the germline V gene, CDR1 is PRHDT and CDR2 is FYEKMQ (reference sequence).

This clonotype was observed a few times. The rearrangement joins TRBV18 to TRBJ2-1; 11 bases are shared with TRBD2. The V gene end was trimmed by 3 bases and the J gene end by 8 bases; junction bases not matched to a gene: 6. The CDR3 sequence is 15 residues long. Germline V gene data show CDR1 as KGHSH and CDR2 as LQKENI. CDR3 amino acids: CASSPLAGGPYEQFF. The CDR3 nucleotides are TGTGCCAGCTCACCTCTAGCGGGAGGTCCCTATGAGCAGTTCTTC.

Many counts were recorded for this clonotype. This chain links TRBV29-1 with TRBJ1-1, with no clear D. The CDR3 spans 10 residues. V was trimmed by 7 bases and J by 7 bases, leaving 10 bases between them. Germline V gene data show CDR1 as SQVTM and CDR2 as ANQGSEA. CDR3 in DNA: TGCAGCGCCGCGGGTGTTGAAGCTTTCTTT. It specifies CSAAGVEAFF.

The CDR3: CSAIQSTGGWGPDTQYF. DNA of the CDR3: TGCAGTGCTATACAATCAACAGGAGGCTGGGGGCCAGATACGCAGTATTTT. The chain joins TRBV20-1 to TRBJ2-3; possibly TRBD1 for D (6 bases). V was trimmed by 4 bases and J by 4 bases, leaving 24 bases between them. CDR3 length: 17 residues. Germline V CDR1 and CDR2: DFQATT, SNEGSKA (reference sequence).

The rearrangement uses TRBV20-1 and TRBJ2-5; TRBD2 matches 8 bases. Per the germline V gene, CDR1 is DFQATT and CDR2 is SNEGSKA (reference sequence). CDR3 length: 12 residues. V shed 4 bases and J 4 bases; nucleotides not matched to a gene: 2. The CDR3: CSATSGRETQYF. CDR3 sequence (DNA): TGCAGTGCTACAAGCGGGAGAGAGACCCAGTACTTC.

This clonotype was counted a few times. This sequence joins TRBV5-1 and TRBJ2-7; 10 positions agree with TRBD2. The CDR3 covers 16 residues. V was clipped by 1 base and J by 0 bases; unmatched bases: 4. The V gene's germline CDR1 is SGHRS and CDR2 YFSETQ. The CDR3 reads CASSLRSGGTSYEQYF. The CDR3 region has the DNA TGCGCCAGCAGCTTGCGTAGCGGGGGGACCTCCTACGAGCAGTACTTC. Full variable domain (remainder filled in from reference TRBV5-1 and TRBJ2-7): KAGVTQTPRYLIKTRGQQVTLSCSPISGHRSVSWYQQTPGQGLQFLFEYFSETQRNKGNFPGRFSGRQFSNSRSEMNVSTLELGDSALYLCASSLRSGGTSYEQYFGPGTRLTVT.

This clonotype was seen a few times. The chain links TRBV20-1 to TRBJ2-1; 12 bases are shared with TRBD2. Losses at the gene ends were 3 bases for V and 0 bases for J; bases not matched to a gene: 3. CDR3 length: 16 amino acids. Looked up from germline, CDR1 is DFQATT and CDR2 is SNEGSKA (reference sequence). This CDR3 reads CSARLAGGPSYNEQFF. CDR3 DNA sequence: TGCAGTGCTAGGCTAGCGGGAGGGCCCTCCTACAATGAGCAGTTCTTC.

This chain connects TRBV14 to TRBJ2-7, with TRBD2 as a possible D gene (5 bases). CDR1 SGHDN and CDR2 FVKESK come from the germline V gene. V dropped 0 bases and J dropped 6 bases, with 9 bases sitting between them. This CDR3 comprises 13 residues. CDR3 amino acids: CASSQDLRGEQYF. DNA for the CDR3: TGTGCCAGCAGCCAAGATTTACGGGGCGAGCAGTACTTC.

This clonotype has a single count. CDR3 amino acids: CASSLAGERYNEQFF. The CDR3 bases are TGTGCCAGCAGCTTAGCGGGAGAACGGTACAATGAGCAGTTCTTC. This rearrangement joins TRBV5-5 to TRBJ2-1, with 8 bases lining up with TRBD2. The CDR3 has 15 amino acids. Germline CDR1 SGHKS, CDR2 YYEKEE (reference sequence). V trimming: 2 bases; J trimming: 4 bases; junction bases outside the gene matches: 5.

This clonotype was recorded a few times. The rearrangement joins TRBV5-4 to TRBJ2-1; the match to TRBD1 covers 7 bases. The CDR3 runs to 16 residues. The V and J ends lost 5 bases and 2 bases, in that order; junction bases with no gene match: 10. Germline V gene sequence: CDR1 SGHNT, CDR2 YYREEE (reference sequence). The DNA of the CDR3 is TGTGCCAGCAGACGGGACAGCGATCTAACCTACAATGAGCAGTTCTTC. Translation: CASRRDSDLTYNEQFF.